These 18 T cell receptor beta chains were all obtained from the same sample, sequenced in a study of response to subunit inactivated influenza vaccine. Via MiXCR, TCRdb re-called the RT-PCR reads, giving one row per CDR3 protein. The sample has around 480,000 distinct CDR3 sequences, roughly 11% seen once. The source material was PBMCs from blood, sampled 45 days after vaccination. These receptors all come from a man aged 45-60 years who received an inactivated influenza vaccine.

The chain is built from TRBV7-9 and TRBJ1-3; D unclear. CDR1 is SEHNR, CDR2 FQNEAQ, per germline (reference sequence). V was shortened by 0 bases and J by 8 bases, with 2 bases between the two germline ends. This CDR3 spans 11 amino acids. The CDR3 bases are TGTGCCAGCAGCTTAGCAGACACCATATATTTT. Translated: CASSLADTIYF.

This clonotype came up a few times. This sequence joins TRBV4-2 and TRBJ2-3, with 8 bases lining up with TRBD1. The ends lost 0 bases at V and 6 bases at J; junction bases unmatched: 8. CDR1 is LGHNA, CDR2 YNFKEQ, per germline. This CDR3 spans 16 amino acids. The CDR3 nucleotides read TGTGCCAGCAGCCAAGATCTAACAGGGGGTTGGGATACGCAGTATTTT. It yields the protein CASSQDLTGGWDTQYF.

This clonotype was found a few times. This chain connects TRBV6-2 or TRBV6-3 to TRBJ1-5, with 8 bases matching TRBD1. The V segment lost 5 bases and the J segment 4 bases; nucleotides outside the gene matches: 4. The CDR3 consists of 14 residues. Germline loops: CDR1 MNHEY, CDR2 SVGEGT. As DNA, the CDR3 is TGTGCCAGCAGTCGACAGGGGAAGAATCAGCCCCAGCATTTT. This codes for CASSRQGKNQPQHF.

CDR3 in DNA: TGTGCCAGCACTGACAATACTTTATCCTACGAGCAGTACTTC. Translated, it gives CASTDNTLSYEQYF. The V call is TRBV2, the J call TRBJ2-7; no clear D. The length of the CDR3 is 14 residues. Germline values: CDR1 SNHLY, CDR2 FYNNEI. With 7 bases removed from V and 1 base from J, the gap between germline ends came to 14 bases.

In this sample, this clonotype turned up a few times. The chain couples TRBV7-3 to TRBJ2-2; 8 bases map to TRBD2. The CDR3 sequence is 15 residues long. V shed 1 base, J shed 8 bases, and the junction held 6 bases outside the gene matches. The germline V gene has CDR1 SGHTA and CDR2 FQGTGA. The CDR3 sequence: CASSLNAGGLGELFF. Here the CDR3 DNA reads TGTGCCAGCAGCTTAAATGCGGGAGGCCTTGGGGAGCTGTTTTTT. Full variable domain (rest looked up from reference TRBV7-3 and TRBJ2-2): GAGVSQTPSNKVTEKGKYVELRCDPISGHTALYWYRQSLGQGPEFLIYFQGTGAADDSGLPNDRFFAVRPEGSVSTLKIQRTERGDSAVYLCASSLNAGGLGELFFGEGSRLTVL.

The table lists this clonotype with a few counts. The DNA of the CDR3 is TGTGCCAGCAGCCCCGATGACGGTTACTACACAGATACGCAGTATTTT. This sequence encodes CASSPDDGYYTDTQYF. This sequence joins TRBV9 and TRBJ2-3; D not resolved. Germline CDR1 is SGDLS and CDR2 is YYNGEE. This CDR3 has 16 amino acids. Trimming stripped 4 bases from V and 2 bases from J, with 17 bases between.

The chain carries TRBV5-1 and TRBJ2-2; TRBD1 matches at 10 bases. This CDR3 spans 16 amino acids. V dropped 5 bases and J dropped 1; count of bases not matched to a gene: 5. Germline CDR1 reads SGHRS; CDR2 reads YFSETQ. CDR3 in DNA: TGCGCCAGCAGTGGGACAGGGGATCTGAACACCGGGGAGCTGTTTTTT. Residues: CASSGTGDLNTGELFF.

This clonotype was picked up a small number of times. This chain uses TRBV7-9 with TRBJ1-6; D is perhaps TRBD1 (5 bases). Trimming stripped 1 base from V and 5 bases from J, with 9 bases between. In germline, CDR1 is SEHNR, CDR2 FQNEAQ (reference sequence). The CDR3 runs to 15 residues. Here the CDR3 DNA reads TGTGCCAGCAGCTTAGGACAGTCCAATAATTCACCCCTCCACTTT. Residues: CASSLGQSNNSPLHF.

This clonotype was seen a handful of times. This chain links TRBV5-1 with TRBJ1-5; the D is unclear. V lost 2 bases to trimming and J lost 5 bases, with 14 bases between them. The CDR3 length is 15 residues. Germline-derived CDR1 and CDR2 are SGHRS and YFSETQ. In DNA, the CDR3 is TGCGCCAGCAGCTTCTGGCCGGGGAGCTATCAGCCCCAGCATTTT. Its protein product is CASSFWPGSYQPQHF.

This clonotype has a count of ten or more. The CDR3 sequence: CASSLWGEGARETQYF. The CDR3 nucleotides are TGTGCCAGCAGTTTATGGGGCGAGGGGGCTCGGGAGACCCAGTACTTC. The chain links TRBV28 to TRBJ2-5; the match to TRBD1 covers 7 bases. The CDR3 length is 16 residues. Looked up from germline, CDR1 is MDHEN and CDR2 is SYDVKM. V lost 0 bases and J lost 5; bases outside the gene matches: 9.

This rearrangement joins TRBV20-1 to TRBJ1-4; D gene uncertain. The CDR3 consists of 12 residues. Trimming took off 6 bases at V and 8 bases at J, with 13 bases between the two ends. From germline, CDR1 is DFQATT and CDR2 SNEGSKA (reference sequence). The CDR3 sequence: CSAAGPGEKLFF. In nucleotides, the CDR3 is TGCAGTGCCGCAGGCCCCGGGGAAAAACTGTTTTTT.

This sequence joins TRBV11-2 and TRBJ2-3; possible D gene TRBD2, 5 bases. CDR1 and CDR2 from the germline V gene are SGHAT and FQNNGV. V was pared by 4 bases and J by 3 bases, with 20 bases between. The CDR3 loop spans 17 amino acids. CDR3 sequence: CASSSLNTRYWTDTQYF. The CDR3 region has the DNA TGTGCCAGCAGCTCCCTTAATACTAGGTATTGGACAGATACGCAGTATTTT. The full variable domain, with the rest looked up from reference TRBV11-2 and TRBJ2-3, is EAGVAQSPRYKIIEKRQSVAFWCNPISGHATLYWYQQILGQGPKLLIQFQNNGVVDDSQLPKDRFSAERLKGVDSTLKIQPAKLEDSAVYLCASSSLNTRYWTDTQYFGPGTRLTVL.

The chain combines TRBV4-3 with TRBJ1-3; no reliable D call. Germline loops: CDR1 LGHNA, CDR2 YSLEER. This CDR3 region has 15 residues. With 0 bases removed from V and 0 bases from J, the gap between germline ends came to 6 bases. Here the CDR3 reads CASSQDAVSGNTIYF. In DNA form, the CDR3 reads TGCGCCAGCAGCCAAGATGCAGTCTCTGGAAACACCATATATTTT.

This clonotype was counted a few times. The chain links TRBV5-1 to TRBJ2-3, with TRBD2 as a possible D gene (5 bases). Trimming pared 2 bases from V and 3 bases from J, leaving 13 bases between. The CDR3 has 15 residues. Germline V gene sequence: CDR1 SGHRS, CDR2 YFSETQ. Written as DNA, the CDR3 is TGCGCCAGCAGCTTTGTCGAGCGCGGGACAGATACGCAGTATTTT. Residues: CASSFVERGTDTQYF.

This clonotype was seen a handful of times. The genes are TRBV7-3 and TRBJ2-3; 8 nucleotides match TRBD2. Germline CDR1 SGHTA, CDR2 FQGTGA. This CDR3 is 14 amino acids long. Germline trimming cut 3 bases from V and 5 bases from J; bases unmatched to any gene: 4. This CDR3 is CASSFGGAIDTQYF. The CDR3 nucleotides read TGTGCCAGCAGCTTCGGGGGGGCTATAGATACGCAGTATTTT. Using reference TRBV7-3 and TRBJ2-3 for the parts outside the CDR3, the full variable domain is GAGVSQTPSNKVTEKGKYVELRCDPISGHTALYWYRQSLGQGPEFLIYFQGTGAADDSGLPNDRFFAVRPEGSVSTLKIQRTERGDSAVYLCASSFGGAIDTQYFGPGTRLTVL.

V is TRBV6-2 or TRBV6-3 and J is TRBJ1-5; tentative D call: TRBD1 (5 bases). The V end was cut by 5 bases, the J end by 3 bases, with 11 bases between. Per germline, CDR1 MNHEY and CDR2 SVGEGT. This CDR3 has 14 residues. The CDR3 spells CASSGGDFNQPQHF. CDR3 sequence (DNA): TGTGCCAGCAGTGGCGGGGACTTCAATCAGCCCCAGCATTTT.

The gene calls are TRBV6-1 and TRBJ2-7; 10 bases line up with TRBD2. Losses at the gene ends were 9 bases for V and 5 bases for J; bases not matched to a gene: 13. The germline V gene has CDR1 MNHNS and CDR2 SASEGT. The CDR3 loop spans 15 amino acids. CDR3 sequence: CASTTLAGDHHEQYF. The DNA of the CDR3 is TGTGCCAGTACCACGCTAGCGGGAGACCACCACGAGCAGTACTTC.

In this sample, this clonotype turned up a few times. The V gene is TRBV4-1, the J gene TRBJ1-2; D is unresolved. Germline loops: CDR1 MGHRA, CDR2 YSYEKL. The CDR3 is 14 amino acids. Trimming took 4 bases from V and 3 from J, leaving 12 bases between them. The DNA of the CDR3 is TGCGCCAGCAGCCGCCGACCCCAGGACTATGGCTACACCTTC. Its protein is CASSRRPQDYGYTF.